These 26 T cell receptor beta chains were sequenced from one sample in a study of cytomegalovirus exposure and HLA in healthy donors. The study ran its PCR with 60 Vbeta and 13 Jbeta primers. The repertoire was sequenced with immunoSEQ multiplex PCR; TCRdb's copy has only in-frame clones and lacks some. In the table there are roughly 100,000 clones, roughly four fifths of which are singletons. Material for sequencing was PBMCs. These receptors all come from a female donor in good health and CMV-seropositive.

The chain links TRBV11-2 to TRBJ2-5, with a weak D call TRBD2 (7 bases). Germline CDR1 SGHAT, CDR2 FQNNGV. Between the trimmed V and J ends, which lost 1 base and 5 bases, there was a span of 14 bases. There are 15 residues in the CDR3. CDR3 coding DNA: TGTGCCAGCAGCTTAGGGGGGGCCGGGGGGGAGACCCAGTACTTC. Amino acids: CASSLGGAGGETQYF.

V usage is TRBV7-9 and J usage is TRBJ2-7; D is undetermined. In germline, CDR1 is SEHNR, CDR2 FQNEAQ (reference sequence). This CDR3 has 13 residues. Between the trimmed V and J ends, which lost 3 bases and 3 bases, there was a span of 9 bases. The CDR3 loop reads CASSLSPSYEQYF. CDR3 coding DNA: TGTGCCAGCAGCTTGTCCCCCAGCTACGAGCAGTACTTC.

The chain uses TRBV27 and TRBJ2-1, with TRBD1 matching over 9 bases. The germline gives CDR1 MNHEY, CDR2 SMNVEV (reference sequence). The V and J ends lost 7 bases and 1 base, in that order; junction bases with no gene match: 5. The CDR3 totals 15 residues. The CDR3 sequence is CASTDGQGSYNEQFF. CDR3 coding DNA: TGTGCCAGCACTGACGGACAGGGGTCCTACAATGAGCAGTTCTTC.

The gene calls are TRBV2 and TRBJ1-1; 7 bases are a match to TRBD1. The germline gives CDR1 SNHLY, CDR2 FYNNEI. Unmatched junction bases numbered 7, after V lost 11 bases and J lost 7 bases. CDR3 length: 11 amino acids. The CDR3 coding sequence is TGTGCCGTCAGGGGGACATGTGAAGCTTTCTTT. This gives the protein CAVRGTCEAFF. The entire variable domain, with the rest obtained from reference TRBV2 and TRBJ1-1, is as follows: EPEVTQTPSHQVTQMGQEVILRCVPISNHLYFYWYRQILGQKVEFLVSFYNNEISEKSEIFDDQFSVERPDGSNFTLKIRSTKLEDSAMYFCAVRGTCEAFFGQGTRLTVV.

For the CDR3, the DNA is TGTGCCAGCAGCCAAGAAGCCGTGAATATTCAGTACTTC. Translation: CASSQEAVNIQYF. The chain recombines TRBV14 with TRBJ2-4; D is unresolved. This CDR3 has 13 residues. Trimming removed 0 bases from V and 10 bases from J, with 10 bases in between. Looked up from germline, CDR1 is SGHDN and CDR2 is FVKESK.

The V call is TRBV28, the J call TRBJ2-1, with TRBD2 matching over 8 bases. V was pared by 5 bases and J by 6 bases, with 12 bases of the junction left unmatched. Germline CDR1 and CDR2: MDHEN and SYDVKM. The CDR3 runs to 16 residues. The CDR3 loop reads CASSLDYPGLGNEQFF. CDR3 bases: TGTGCCAGCAGTCTAGACTACCCGGGACTAGGCAATGAGCAGTTCTTC.

J is TRBJ1-3 and V is TRBV11-2, with 7 positions matching TRBD1. The CDR3 length is 14 residues. V gave up 5 bases and J gave up 4 bases; unmatched junction bases: 5. The germline V gene has CDR1 SGHAT and CDR2 FQNNGV. CDR3 sequence (DNA): TGTGCCAGCAGCAAAGGGACAGTCGGAAACACCATATATTTT. Translation: CASSKGTVGNTIYF.

This chain uses TRBV10-3 with TRBJ2-7; 7 bases fit TRBD2. The CDR3 length is 15 residues. Germline CDR1 is ENHRY and CDR2 is SYGVKD. The V gene end was trimmed by 0 bases and the J gene end by 0 bases; junction bases not matched to a gene: 2. The CDR3 DNA reads as TGTGCCATCAGTGAGTCCTCGGGAGGCTCCTACGAGCAGTACTTC. It is translated as CAISESSGGSYEQYF.

The chain employs TRBV14 and TRBJ2-5; 7 bases are a match to TRBD1. The germline CDR1 and CDR2 sequences are SGHDN and FVKESK. This CDR3 comprises 14 residues. V was pared by 2 bases and J by 1 base, with 1 base of the junction left unmatched. This chain's CDR3 is CASSQNRGQETQYF. DNA for the CDR3: TGTGCCAGCAGCCAAAACAGGGGCCAAGAGACCCAGTACTTC.

This clone was seen more than once but under ten times. The chain links TRBV28 to TRBJ2-7; D is possibly TRBD2 (6 bases). Deletions cut 6 bases from V and 3 bases from J, with 12 bases between. CDR3 size: 13 residues. Germline V gene lookup returns CDR1 MDHEN and CDR2 SYDVKM. In nucleotides, the CDR3 is TGTGCCAGCAGAGGGGCGGGACTCTACGAGCAGTACTTC. This encodes CASRGAGLYEQYF.

The rearrangement links TRBV27 to TRBJ1-5; TRBD1 matches 8 bases. J lost 5 bases, V lost 4 bases, and 7 bases had no gene match. The CDR3 covers 15 residues. CDR1 is MNHEY and CDR2 is SMNVEV in the germline V gene (reference sequence). The CDR3 spells CASSSKQGVYQPQHF. CDR3 bases: TGTGCCAGCAGTTCGAAACAGGGGGTTTATCAGCCCCAGCATTTT.

This clone was found once. DNA of the CDR3: TGTGCCTGGAGTACGGGACAGCATAATTCACCCCTCCACTTT. Its translation is CAWSTGQHNSPLHF. J is TRBJ1-6 and V is TRBV30; 7 nucleotides agree with TRBD1. CDR1 GTSNPN and CDR2 SVGIG come from the germline V gene (reference sequence). V lost 2 bases and J lost 5; bases outside the gene matches: 3. The CDR3 sequence is 14 residues long.

The chain couples TRBV13 to TRBJ1-3; no reliable D call. This CDR3 is built from 16 residues. The V and J ends lost 5 bases and 1 base respectively, with 15 bases between them. CDR1 is PRHDT, CDR2 FYEKMQ, per germline (reference sequence). The CDR3: CASSIEGDKSGNTIYF. The CDR3 bases are TGTGCCAGCAGCATTGAGGGAGATAAATCTGGAAACACCATATATTTT.

In its sample, this clone was seen a few times. V and J are TRBV9 and TRBJ2-7, with 13 bases lining up with TRBD2. Germline lookup yields CDR1 SGDLS and CDR2 YYNGEE. J was trimmed by 0 bases and V by 4 bases; bases with no gene match: 4. The CDR3 consists of 16 residues. The CDR3 here is CASSPRTSGSSYEQYF. CDR3 nucleotide sequence: TGTGCCAGCAGCCCGAGGACTAGCGGGAGCTCCTACGAGCAGTACTTC.

The chain carries TRBV29-1 and TRBJ2-7, with TRBD1 matching over 9 bases. The CDR3 sequence is 13 residues long. Germline V gene data show CDR1 as SQVTM and CDR2 as ANQGSEA. V lost 6 bases and J lost 2; bases outside the gene matches: 5. The CDR3 DNA reads TGCAGCGTGCGGACAGGGGCAACCTACGAGCAGTACTTC. It specifies CSVRTGATYEQYF.

This clone has only one observation. The rearrangement links TRBV11-3 to TRBJ2-2; tentative D call: TRBD2 (5 bases). Trimming removed 5 bases from V and 1 base from J, with 14 bases in between. The CDR3 is made up of 16 amino acids. In germline, CDR1 is SGHNT, CDR2 YENEEA. DNA of the CDR3: TGTGCCAGCAGCCCTACTAGTATGGTGAACACCGGGGAGCTGTTTTTT. Translating gives CASSPTSMVNTGELFF.

This CDR3 is CASSLDRDYNYGYTF. The CDR3 DNA sequence: TGCGCCAGCAGCTTGGACAGGGATTATAACTATGGCTACACCTTC. The chain is built from TRBV5-1 and TRBJ1-2; D possibly corresponds to TRBD1 (6 bases). Per the germline V gene, CDR1 is SGHRS and CDR2 is YFSETQ. Trimming cost V 0 bases and J 1 base, with 10 bases left between them. The CDR3 contains 15 residues.

This clone was observed once. This chain links TRBV4-1 with TRBJ2-3; TRBD2 aligns across 10 bases. Germline values: CDR1 MGHRA, CDR2 YSYEKL. With 4 bases clipped from V and 1 base from J, the junction kept 2 bases outside the gene matches. CDR3 length equals 15 residues. The CDR3 DNA follows: TGCGCCAGCAGCCTTCTAGCGGGGGGCACAGATACGCAGTATTTT. Translation: CASSLLAGGTDTQYF.

The rearrangement links TRBV19 to TRBJ1-3; D unresolved. CDR1 and CDR2 from the germline V gene are LNHDA and SQIVND (reference sequence). The CDR3 extends over 14 amino acids. Between the trimmed V and J ends, which lost 5 bases and 3 bases, there was a span of 11 bases. The CDR3 protein is CASSVTVVGNTIYF. CDR3 bases: TGTGCCAGTAGTGTCACAGTGGTTGGAAACACCATATATTTT.

The chain carries TRBV18 and TRBJ1-6; D perhaps matches TRBD1 (6 bases). Germline values: CDR1 KGHSH, CDR2 LQKENI. With 2 bases removed from V and 9 bases from J, the gap between germline ends came to 11 bases. The CDR3 sequence is 14 residues long. CDR3 bases: TGTGCCAGCTCACCAATCCAGGGGACTTCACCCCTCCACTTT. Translation gives CASSPIQGTSPLHF. Looking up the rest from reference TRBV18 and TRBJ1-6 gives the full variable domain: NAGVMQNPRHLVRRRGQEARLRCSPMKGHSHVYWYRQLPEEGLKFMVYLQKENIIDESGMPKERFSAEFPKEGPSILRIQQVVRGDSAAYFCASSPIQGTSPLHFGNGTRLTVT.

This clone has just one count. The chain joins TRBV7-2 to TRBJ1-6, with D perhaps matching TRBD1 (6 bases). Trimming pared 0 bases from V and 8 bases from J, leaving 11 bases between. Germline V gene sequence: CDR1 SGHTA, CDR2 FQGNSA. The CDR3 has 15 amino acids. The CDR3 loop reads CASSLARGADSPLHF. The CDR3, as DNA: TGTGCCAGCAGCTTAGCGCGGGGGGCTGATTCACCCCTCCACTTT. The full variable domain, in which reference TRBV7-2 and TRBJ1-6 provide the parts outside the CDR3, is GAGVSQSPSNKVTEKGKDVELRCDPISGHTALYWYRQSLGQGLEFLIYFQGNSAPDKSGLPSDRFSAERTGGSVSTLTIQRTQQEDSAVYLCASSLARGADSPLHFGNGTRLTVT.

V and J are TRBV7-8 and TRBJ2-7, with TRBD1 identical over 9 bases. With 6 bases clipped from V and 4 bases from J, the junction kept 4 bases outside the gene matches. The CDR3 length is 13 residues. Germline CDR1 is SGHVS and CDR2 is FQNEAQ. In DNA, the CDR3 is TGTGCCAGCAGACGAGGGACAGGGTACGAGCAGTACTTC. Its protein product is CASRRGTGYEQYF.

The chain joins TRBV7-9 to TRBJ1-1, with a weak D call TRBD1 (6 bases). CDR3 length equals 13 residues. From germline, CDR1 is SEHNR and CDR2 FQNEAQ (reference sequence). The V end was cut by 3 bases, the J end by 8 bases, with 13 bases between. DNA for the CDR3: TGTGCCAGCAGCTTGTCAGGGGTGGAGGAAGCTTTCTTT. Translating gives CASSLSGVEEAFF.

The CDR3 region is CASSPPGGGATDTQYF. For the CDR3, the DNA is TGTGCCAGCAGCCCGCCCGGGGGGGGCGCGACAGATACGCAGTATTTT. The V call is TRBV4-2, the J call TRBJ2-3; 8 positions match TRBD2. The germline V gene has CDR1 LGHNA and CDR2 YNFKEQ. The CDR3 totals 16 residues. V shed 4 bases and J 3 bases; nucleotides not matched to a gene: 9.

V usage is TRBV11-2 and J usage is TRBJ1-1, with TRBD1 matching over 7 bases. V shed 4 bases and J 2 bases; nucleotides not matched to a gene: 4. CDR1 and CDR2 from the germline V gene are SGHAT and FQNNGV. The CDR3 totals 14 residues. The CDR3 sequence: CASSSRQGNTEAFF. The CDR3 DNA sequence: TGTGCCAGCAGCTCTAGACAGGGAAACACTGAAGCTTTCTTT.

This clone was seen once. The rearrangement links TRBV7-6 to TRBJ2-2, with D perhaps TRBD1 (6 bases). The length of the CDR3 is 17 residues. Germline V gene sequence: CDR1 SGHVS, CDR2 FNYEAQ. Deletions cut 1 base from V and 7 bases from J, with 19 bases between. The CDR3 sequence: CASSLEGHREEGGELFF. CDR3 sequence (DNA): TGTGCCAGCAGCTTAGAGGGACACAGGGAAGAAGGCGGGGAGCTGTTTTTT.